The sequence of this T cell receptor (beta chain) was determined in a study of vaccination effects on CD4 cells after COVID-19. The ends were cut back, 11 bases at V and 1 base at J, with 14 bases in the middle. In germline, CDR1 is LNHDA, CDR2 SQIVND (reference sequence). The CDR3 consists of 14 residues. Sequencing was preceded by expansion of antigen-specific CD4+ T cells with viral peptide pools in the ViraFEST assay. Following culture for about ten days, CD4+ T cells were isolated. As regards this clone: Its antigen remains unknown.

Assay used: immunoSEQ multiplex PCR; TCRdb lists only in-frame clones, some missing. This sample has 50,000 to 65,000 clones, with more than 80% found just once. Here the sequenced sample was CD4+ T cells from PBMCs cultured with HCoV-229E spike peptides, taken before COVID-19 vaccination. This TCR derives from a human donor who received a COVID-19 vaccine. The chain joins TRBV19 to TRBJ2-2; D may be TRBD1 or TRBD2 (5 bases each). CDR3 bases: TGTGCCTCACGCTGGGGGAGGAACACCGGGGAGCTGTTTTTT. Amino acids: CASRWGRNTGELFF.